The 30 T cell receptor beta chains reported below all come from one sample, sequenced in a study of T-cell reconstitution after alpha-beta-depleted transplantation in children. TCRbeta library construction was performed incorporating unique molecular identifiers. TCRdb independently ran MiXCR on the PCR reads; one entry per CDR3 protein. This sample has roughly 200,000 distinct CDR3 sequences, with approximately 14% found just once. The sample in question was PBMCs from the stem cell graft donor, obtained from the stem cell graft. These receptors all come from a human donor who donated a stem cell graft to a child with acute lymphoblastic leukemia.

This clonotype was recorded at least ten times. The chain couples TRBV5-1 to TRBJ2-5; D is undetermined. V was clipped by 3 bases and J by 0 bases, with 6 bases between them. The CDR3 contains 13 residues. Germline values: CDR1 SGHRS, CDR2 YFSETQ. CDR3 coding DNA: TGCGCCAGCAGCTCTCAGAACCAAGAGACCCAGTACTTC. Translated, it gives CASSSQNQETQYF.

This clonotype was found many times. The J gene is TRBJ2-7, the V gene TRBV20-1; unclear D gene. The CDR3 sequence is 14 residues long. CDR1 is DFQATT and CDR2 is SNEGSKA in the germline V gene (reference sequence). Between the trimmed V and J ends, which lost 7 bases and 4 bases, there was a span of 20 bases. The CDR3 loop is CSVTRKPLTYEQYF. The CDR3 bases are TGCAGTGTAACGCGGAAACCATTAACTTACGAGCAGTACTTC.

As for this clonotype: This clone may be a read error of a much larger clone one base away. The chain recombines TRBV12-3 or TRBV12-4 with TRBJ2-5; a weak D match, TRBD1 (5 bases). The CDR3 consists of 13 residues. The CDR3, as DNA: TGTGCCAGCAGAGGACATCTCCAAGAGACCCACTACTTC. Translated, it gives CASRGHLQETHYF.

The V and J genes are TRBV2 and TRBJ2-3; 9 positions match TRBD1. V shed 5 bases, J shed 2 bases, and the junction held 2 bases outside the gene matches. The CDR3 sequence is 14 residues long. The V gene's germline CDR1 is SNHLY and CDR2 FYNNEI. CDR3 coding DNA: TGTGCCAGCAGTAGGGACAGGGTCACAGATACGCAGTATTTT. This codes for CASSRDRVTDTQYF.

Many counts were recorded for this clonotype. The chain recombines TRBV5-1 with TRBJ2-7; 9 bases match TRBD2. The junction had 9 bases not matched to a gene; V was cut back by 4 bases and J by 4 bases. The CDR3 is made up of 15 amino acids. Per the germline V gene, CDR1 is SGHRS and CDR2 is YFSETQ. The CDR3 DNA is TGCGCCAGCAGCCAAACGACTAGCGGTGGATACGAGCAGTACTTC. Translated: CASSQTTSGGYEQYF. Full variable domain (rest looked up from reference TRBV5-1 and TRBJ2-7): KAGVTQTPRYLIKTRGQQVTLSCSPISGHRSVSWYQQTPGQGLQFLFEYFSETQRNKGNFPGRFSGRQFSNSRSEMNVSTLELGDSALYLCASSQTTSGGYEQYFGPGTRLTVT.

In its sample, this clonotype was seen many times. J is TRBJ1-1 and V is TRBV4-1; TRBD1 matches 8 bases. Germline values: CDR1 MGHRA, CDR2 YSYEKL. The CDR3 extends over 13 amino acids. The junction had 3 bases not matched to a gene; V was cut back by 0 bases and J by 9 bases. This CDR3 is CASSQEGDRKAFF. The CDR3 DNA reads TGCGCCAGCAGCCAAGAGGGGGACAGGAAAGCTTTCTTT.

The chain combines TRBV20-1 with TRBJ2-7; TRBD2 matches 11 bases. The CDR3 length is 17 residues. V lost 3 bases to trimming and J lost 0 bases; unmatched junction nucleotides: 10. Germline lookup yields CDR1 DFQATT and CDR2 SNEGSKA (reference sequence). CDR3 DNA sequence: TGCAGTGCTAGTCCGGCTGTCGGACTAGCGGGCTCCTACGAGCAGTACTTC. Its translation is CSASPAVGLAGSYEQYF.

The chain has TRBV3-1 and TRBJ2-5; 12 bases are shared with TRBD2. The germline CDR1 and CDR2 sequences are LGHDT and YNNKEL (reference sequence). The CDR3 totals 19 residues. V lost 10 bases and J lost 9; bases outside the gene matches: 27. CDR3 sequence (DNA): TGTGCCATCTGGGGCGGATCCCCTGGGACTAGCGGGTTCTTGGCGGCCCAGTACTTC. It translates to CAIWGGSPGTSGFLAAQYF.

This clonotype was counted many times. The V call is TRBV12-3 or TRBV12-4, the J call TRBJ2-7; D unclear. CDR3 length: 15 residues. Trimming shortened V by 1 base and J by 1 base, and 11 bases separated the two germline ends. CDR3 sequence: CASSLGAAASYEQYF. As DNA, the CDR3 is TGTGCCAGCAGTTTAGGCGCGGCTGCGTCCTACGAGCAGTACTTC.

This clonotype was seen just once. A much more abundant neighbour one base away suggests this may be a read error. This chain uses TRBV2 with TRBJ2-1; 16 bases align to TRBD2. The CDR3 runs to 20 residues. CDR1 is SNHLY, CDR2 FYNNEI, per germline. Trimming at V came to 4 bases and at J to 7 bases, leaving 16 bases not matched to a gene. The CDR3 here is CASSGPDGTSGRAEENEQFF. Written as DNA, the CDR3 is TGTGCCAGCAGTGGACCGGACGGGACTAGCGGGAGGGCCGAAGAGAATGAGCAGTTCTTC. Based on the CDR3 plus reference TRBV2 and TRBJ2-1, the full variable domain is EPEVTQTPSHQVTQMGQEVILRCVPISNHLYFYWYRQILGQKVEFLVSFYNNEISEKSEIFDDQFSVERPDGSNFTLKIRSTKLEDSAMYFCASSGPDGTSGRAEENEQFFGPGTRLTVL.

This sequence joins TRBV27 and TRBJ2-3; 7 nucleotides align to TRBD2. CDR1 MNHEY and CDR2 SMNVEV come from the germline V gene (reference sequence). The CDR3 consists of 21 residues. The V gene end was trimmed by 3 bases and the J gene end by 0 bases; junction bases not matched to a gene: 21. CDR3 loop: CASSLGGLVHPNSYSTDTQYF. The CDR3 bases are TGTGCCAGCAGTTTGGGTGGACTAGTTCACCCGAACTCCTATAGCACAGATACGCAGTATTTT.

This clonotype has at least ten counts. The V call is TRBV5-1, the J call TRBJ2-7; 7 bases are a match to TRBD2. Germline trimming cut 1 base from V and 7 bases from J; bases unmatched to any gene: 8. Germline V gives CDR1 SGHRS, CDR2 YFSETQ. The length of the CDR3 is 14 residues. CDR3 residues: CASSLTGREWEQYF. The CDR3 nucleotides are TGCGCCAGCAGCTTGACTGGGCGGGAGTGGGAGCAGTACTTC.

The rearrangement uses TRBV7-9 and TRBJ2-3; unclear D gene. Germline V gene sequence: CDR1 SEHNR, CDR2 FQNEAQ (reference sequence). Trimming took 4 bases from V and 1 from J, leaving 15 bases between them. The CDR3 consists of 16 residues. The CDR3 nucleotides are TGTGCCAGCAGCTGGGATCGGGCGCGAGGCACAGATACGCAGTATTTT. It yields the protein CASSWDRARGTDTQYF.

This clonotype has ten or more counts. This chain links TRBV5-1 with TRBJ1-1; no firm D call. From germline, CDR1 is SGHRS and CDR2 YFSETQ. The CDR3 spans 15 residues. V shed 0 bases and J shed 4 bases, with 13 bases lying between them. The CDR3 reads CASSLDVTFGTEAFF. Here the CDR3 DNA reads TGCGCCAGCAGCTTGGATGTGACTTTTGGCACTGAAGCTTTCTTT.

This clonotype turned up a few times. The CDR3 coding sequence is TGTGCCAGCAGCTCAGAGGTGGATCAGCCCCAGCATTTT. It codes for CASSSEVDQPQHF. This sequence joins TRBV11-3 and TRBJ1-5; D is unresolved. Deletions cut 4 bases from V and 5 bases from J, with 9 bases between. Germline V gene sequence: CDR1 SGHNT, CDR2 YENEEA. The CDR3 sequence is 13 residues long.

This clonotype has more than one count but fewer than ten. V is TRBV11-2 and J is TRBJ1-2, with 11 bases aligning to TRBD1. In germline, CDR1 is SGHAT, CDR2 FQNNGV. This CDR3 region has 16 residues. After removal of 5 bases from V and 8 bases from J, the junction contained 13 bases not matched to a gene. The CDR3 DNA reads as TGTGCCAGCAGCCAACCTGGGACAGGGGGGCGTGGGGGCTACACCTTC. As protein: CASSQPGTGGRGGYTF. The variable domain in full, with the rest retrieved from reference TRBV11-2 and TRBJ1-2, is EAGVAQSPRYKIIEKRQSVAFWCNPISGHATLYWYQQILGQGPKLLIQFQNNGVVDDSQLPKDRFSAERLKGVDSTLKIQPAKLEDSAVYLCASSQPGTGGRGGYTFGSGTRLTVV.

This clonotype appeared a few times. Written as DNA, the CDR3 is TGTGCCAGCAGCTCCGGGACAGGGGGTTCAACTAATGAAAAACTGTTTTTT. Its protein product is CASSSGTGGSTNEKLFF. V is TRBV7-9 and J is TRBJ1-4; 11 bases align to TRBD1. The ends lost 4 bases at V and 0 bases at J; junction bases unmatched: 4. The CDR3 has 17 amino acids. Germline CDR1 SEHNR, CDR2 FQNEAQ (reference sequence).

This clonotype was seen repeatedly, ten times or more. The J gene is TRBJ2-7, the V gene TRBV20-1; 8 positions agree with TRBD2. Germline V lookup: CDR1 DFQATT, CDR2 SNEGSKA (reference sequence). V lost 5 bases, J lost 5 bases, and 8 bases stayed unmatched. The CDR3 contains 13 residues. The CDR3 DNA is TGCAGTGCTGGTAGCGGGACACGTAACGAGCAGTACTTC. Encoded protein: CSAGSGTRNEQYF.

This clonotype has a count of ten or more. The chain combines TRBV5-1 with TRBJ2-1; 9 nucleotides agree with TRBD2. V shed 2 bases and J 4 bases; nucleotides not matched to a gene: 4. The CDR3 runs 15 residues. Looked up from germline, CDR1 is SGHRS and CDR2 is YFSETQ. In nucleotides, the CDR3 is TGCGCCAGCAGCTTTAGTCTAGCGGGATACAATGAGCAGTTCTTC. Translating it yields CASSFSLAGYNEQFF.

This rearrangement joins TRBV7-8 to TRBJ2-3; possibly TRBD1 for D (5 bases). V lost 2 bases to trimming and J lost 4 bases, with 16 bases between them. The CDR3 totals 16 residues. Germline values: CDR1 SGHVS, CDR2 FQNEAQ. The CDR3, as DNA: TGTGCCAGCAGCTTAAGTGGGGCAAGTATGTCAGATACGCAGTATTTT. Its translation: CASSLSGASMSDTQYF. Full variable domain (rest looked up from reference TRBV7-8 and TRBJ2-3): GAGVSQSPRYKVAKRGQDVALRCDPISGHVSLFWYQQALGQGPEFLTYFQNEAQLDKSGLPSDRFFAERPEGSVSTLKIQRTQQEDSAVYLCASSLSGASMSDTQYFGPGTRLTVL.

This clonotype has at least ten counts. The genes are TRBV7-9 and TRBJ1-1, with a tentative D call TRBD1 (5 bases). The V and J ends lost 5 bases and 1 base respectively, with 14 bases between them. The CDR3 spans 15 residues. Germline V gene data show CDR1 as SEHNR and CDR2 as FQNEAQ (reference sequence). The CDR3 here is CASSARQNRNTEAFF. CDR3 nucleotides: TGTGCCAGCAGCGCCCGACAGAACCGGAACACTGAAGCTTTCTTT.

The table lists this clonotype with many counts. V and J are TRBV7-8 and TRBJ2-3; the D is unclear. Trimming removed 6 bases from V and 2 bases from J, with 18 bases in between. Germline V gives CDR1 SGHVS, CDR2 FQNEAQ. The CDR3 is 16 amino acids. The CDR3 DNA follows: TGTGCCAGCAGACGTCGTCGGTCCATGGACACAGATACGCAGTATTTT. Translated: CASRRRRSMDTDTQYF.

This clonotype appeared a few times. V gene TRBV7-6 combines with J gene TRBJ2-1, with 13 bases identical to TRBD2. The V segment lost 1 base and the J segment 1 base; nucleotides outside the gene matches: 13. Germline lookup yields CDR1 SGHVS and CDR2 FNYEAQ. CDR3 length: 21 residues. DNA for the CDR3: TGTGCCAGCAGCTTAGGGCTACTAGCGGGAGGGCCTGTTAGTTCCTACAATGAGCAGTTCTTC. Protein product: CASSLGLLAGGPVSSYNEQFF.

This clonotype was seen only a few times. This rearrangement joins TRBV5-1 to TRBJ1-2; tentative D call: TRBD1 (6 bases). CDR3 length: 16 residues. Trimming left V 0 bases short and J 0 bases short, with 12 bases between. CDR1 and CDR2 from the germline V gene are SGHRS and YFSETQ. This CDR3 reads CASSLDQGRTNYGYTF. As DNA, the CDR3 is TGCGCCAGCAGCTTGGACCAGGGGAGAACTAACTATGGCTACACCTTC.

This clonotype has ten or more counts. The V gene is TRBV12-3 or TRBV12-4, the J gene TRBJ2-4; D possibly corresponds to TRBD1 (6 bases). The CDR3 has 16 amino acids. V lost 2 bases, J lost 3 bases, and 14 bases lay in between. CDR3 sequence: CASSLMDRGVKNIQYF. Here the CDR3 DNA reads TGTGCCAGCAGTTTAATGGACAGAGGGGTCAAAAACATTCAGTACTTC.

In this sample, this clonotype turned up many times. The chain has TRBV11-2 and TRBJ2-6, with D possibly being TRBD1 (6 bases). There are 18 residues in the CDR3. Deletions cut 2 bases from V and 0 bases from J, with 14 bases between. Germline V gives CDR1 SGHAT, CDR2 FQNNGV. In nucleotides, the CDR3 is TGTGCCAGCAGCTTAACCCCGACAGGAAGCTCTGGGGCCAACGTCCTGACTTTC. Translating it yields CASSLTPTGSSGANVLTF. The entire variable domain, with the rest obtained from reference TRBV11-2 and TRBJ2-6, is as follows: EAGVAQSPRYKIIEKRQSVAFWCNPISGHATLYWYQQILGQGPKLLIQFQNNGVVDDSQLPKDRFSAERLKGVDSTLKIQPAKLEDSAVYLCASSLTPTGSSGANVLTFGAGSRLTVL.

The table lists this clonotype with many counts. CDR3 in amino acids: CSARTGGYGYTF. CDR3 DNA: TGCAGCGCCCGGACAGGGGGCTATGGCTACACCTTC. This chain joins TRBV29-1 and TRBJ1-2, with 10 bases that match TRBD1. The J segment lost 4 bases and the V segment lost 7 bases, leaving 3 bases of the junction unmatched. There are 12 residues in the CDR3. Germline V gives CDR1 SQVTM, CDR2 ANQGSEA.

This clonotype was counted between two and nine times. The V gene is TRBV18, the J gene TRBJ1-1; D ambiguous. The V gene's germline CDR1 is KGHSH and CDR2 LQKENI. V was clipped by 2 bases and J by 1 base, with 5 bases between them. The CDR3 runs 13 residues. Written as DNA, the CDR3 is TGTGCCAGCTCACCATCCGAGAACACTGAAGCTTTCTTT. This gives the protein CASSPSENTEAFF.

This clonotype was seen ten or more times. CDR3 in amino acids: CSARGLADYNEQFF. CDR3 DNA sequence: TGCAGTGCTAGAGGACTAGCGGATTACAATGAGCAGTTCTTC. V is TRBV20-1 and J is TRBJ2-1; 9 bases are a match to TRBD2. J gave up 4 bases and V 1 base, and 2 bases lay outside the gene matches. The V gene's germline CDR1 is DFQATT and CDR2 SNEGSKA (reference sequence). The CDR3 length is 14 residues.

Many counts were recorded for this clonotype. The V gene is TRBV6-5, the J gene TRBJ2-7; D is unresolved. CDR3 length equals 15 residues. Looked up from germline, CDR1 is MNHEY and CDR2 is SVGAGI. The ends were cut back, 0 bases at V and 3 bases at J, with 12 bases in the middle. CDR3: CASSYSILSNYEQYF. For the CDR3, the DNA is TGTGCCAGCAGTTACTCGATCCTATCGAACTACGAGCAGTACTTC.